The 22 T cell receptor beta chains reported below all come from one sample, sequenced in a study of CD8+ T cells in alopecia areata. The treatment denotes: oral pan-JAK inhibitor, 5-10 mg twice daily. RNA extraction and reverse transcription yielded cDNA as sequencing template. Clones were sequenced by immunoSEQ multiplex PCR, and TCRdb holds only the in-frame ones, with some missing. The repertoire has 100,000 to 120,000 clones, roughly 56% of them found once; the top ten carry around 3.4%. Sequenced here: CD4+ T cells sorted from blood, sampled at week 24, from a patient treated with tofacitinib. The source is a human donor with alopecia areata.

This clone was recorded a few times. CDR3 residues: CASSLSLNHMETQYF. CDR3 coding DNA: TGTGCCAGCAGCTTATCTCTTAACCATATGGAGACCCAGTACTTC. The rearrangement links TRBV7-2 to TRBJ2-5; D is uncertain. Per germline, CDR1 SGHTA and CDR2 FQGNSA. CDR3 size: 15 residues. The V end was cut by 2 bases, the J end by 5 bases, with 15 bases between.

This sequence joins TRBV6-5 and TRBJ1-2; TRBD1 aligns across 7 bases. CDR1 and CDR2 (germline): MNHEY, SVGAGI. The CDR3 extends over 15 amino acids. V gave up 4 bases and J gave up 8 bases; unmatched junction bases: 13. Here the CDR3 DNA reads TGTGCCAGCAGTTTCTCCGAATTCGCAGGGGGAGGCTACACCTTC. Residues: CASSFSEFAGGGYTF.

Written as DNA, the CDR3 is TGTGCCACCAGCAGAGATCAAGCAGGGGACACCGGGGAGCTGTTTTTT. Translation: CATSRDQAGDTGELFF. The chain carries TRBV15 and TRBJ2-2; tentatively, D is TRBD1 (6 bases). This CDR3 has 16 amino acids. Trimming cost V 0 bases and J 3 bases, with 11 bases left between them. Germline V CDR1 and CDR2: LNHNV, YYDKDF (reference sequence). The full variable domain, rest sourced from reference TRBV15 and TRBJ2-2, is DAMVIQNPRYQVTQFGKPVTLSCSQTLNHNVMYWYQQKSSQAPKLLFHYYDKDFNNEADTPDNFQSRRPNTSFCFLDIRSPGLGDTAMYLCATSRDQAGDTGELFFGEGSRLTVL.

The chain is built from TRBV7-8 and TRBJ2-6; D gene ambiguous. The CDR3 extends over 15 amino acids. The germline V gene has CDR1 SGHVS and CDR2 FQNEAQ. V was shortened by 4 bases and J by 4 bases, with 11 bases between the two germline ends. In DNA, the CDR3 is TGTGCCAGCAGCTCGCCGAGCGTAGGGGCCAACGTCCTGACTTTC. This codes for CASSSPSVGANVLTF.

The V and J genes are TRBV7-2 and TRBJ2-4, with 8 bases lining up with TRBD1. This CDR3 comprises 15 residues. The germline V gene has CDR1 SGHTA and CDR2 FQGNSA. Trimming cost V 2 bases and J 5 bases; bases outside gene matches: 5. CDR3 coding DNA: TGTGCCAGCAGCTTAAGCGGACAGGGTGAAAACATTCAGTACTTC. Translating gives CASSLSGQGENIQYF.

The chain is built from TRBV7-2 and TRBJ2-5; TRBD2 agrees at 7 bases. After removal of 4 bases from V and 5 bases from J, the junction contained 10 bases not matched to a gene. Germline V lookup: CDR1 SGHTA, CDR2 FQGNSA. This CDR3 has 15 amino acids. The CDR3 DNA follows: TGTGCCAGCAGCTCACGGGACTACCTACGGGAGACCCAGTACTTC. This codes for CASSSRDYLRETQYF.

This clone was seen a few times. This sequence joins TRBV30 and TRBJ2-5, with D unclear. The germline CDR1 and CDR2 sequences are GTSNPN and SVGIG (reference sequence). The CDR3 covers 14 residues. Trimming removed 0 bases from V and 1 base from J, with 9 bases in between. CDR3 DNA: TGTGCCTGGAGTGTAGACCCGCGCCAAGAGACCCAGTACTTC. As protein: CAWSVDPRQETQYF.

A few counts support this clone. The J gene is TRBJ2-3, the V gene TRBV9, with no clear D. Germline-derived CDR1 and CDR2 are SGDLS and YYNGEE. The CDR3 is 14 residues long. Trimming pared 0 bases from V and 2 bases from J, leaving 7 bases between. DNA for the CDR3: TGTGCCAGCAGCGTAGGCCATCACACAGATACGCAGTATTTT. Protein product: CASSVGHHTDTQYF. The full variable domain, rest sourced from reference TRBV9 and TRBJ2-3, is DSGVTQTPKHLITATGQRVTLRCSPRSGDLSVYWYQQSLDQGLQFLIQYYNGEERAKGNILERFSAQQFPDLHSELNLSSLELGDSALYFCASSVGHHTDTQYFGPGTRLTVL.

The chain carries TRBV5-4 and TRBJ2-3; D uncertain. Germline CDR1 reads SGHNT; CDR2 reads YYREEE (reference sequence). CDR3 length equals 12 residues. Trimming took off 0 bases at V and 4 bases at J, with 3 bases between the two ends. The CDR3 region has the DNA TGTGCCAGCAGCTTGGATGCAGATACGCAGTATTTT. It is translated as CASSLDADTQYF.

The rearrangement uses TRBV4-1 and TRBJ2-1, with 8 bases lining up with TRBD2. The CDR3 contains 19 residues. Looked up from germline, CDR1 is MGHRA and CDR2 is YSYEKL. The junction had 16 bases not matched to a gene; V was cut back by 3 bases and J by 3 bases. CDR3 sequence (DNA): TGCGCCAGCAGCCATTTTCGGCTTGGCGAGCGGGGGAACTACAATGAGCAGTTCTTC. Its translation: CASSHFRLGERGNYNEQFF.

The V call is TRBV5-1, the J call TRBJ2-1; 9 nucleotides align to TRBD1. There are 15 residues in the CDR3. J gave up 3 bases and V 3 bases, and 4 bases lay outside the gene matches. Germline CDR1 SGHRS, CDR2 YFSETQ. CDR3: CASSSGQGDYNEQFF. The CDR3 bases are TGCGCCAGCAGCTCGGGACAGGGAGACTACAATGAGCAGTTCTTC. The complete variable domain, with remaining parts taken from reference TRBV5-1 and TRBJ2-1, reads KAGVTQTPRYLIKTRGQQVTLSCSPISGHRSVSWYQQTPGQGLQFLFEYFSETQRNKGNFPGRFSGRQFSNSRSEMNVSTLELGDSALYLCASSSGQGDYNEQFFGPGTRLTVL.

This clone was seen a handful of times. J is TRBJ2-7 and V is TRBV29-1; the D is unclear. From germline, CDR1 is SQVTM and CDR2 ANQGSEA. Trimming cost V 6 bases and J 0 bases, with 9 bases left between them. The CDR3 has 12 residues. CDR3 region: CSVVLGSYEQYF. The CDR3 DNA sequence: TGCAGCGTGGTGTTGGGCTCCTACGAGCAGTACTTC.

J is TRBJ2-7 and V is TRBV10-2, with D uncertain. Trimming cost V 3 bases and J 2 bases, with 11 bases left between them. Germline V gene data show CDR1 as WSHSY and CDR2 as SAAADI. The CDR3 covers 14 residues. As DNA, the CDR3 is TGCGCCAGCAGTGAAGATGGATTAACCTACGAGCAGTACTTC. It encodes CASSEDGLTYEQYF.

V gene TRBV4-1 combines with J gene TRBJ2-7, with 10 positions matching TRBD1. CDR1 MGHRA and CDR2 YSYEKL come from the germline V gene. This CDR3 region has 15 residues. J lost 3 bases, V lost 3 bases, and 5 bases had no gene match. The CDR3 sequence is CASSQGGQGIYEQYF. Here the CDR3 DNA reads TGCGCCAGCAGCCAGGGGGGACAGGGGATCTACGAGCAGTACTTC.

The V gene is TRBV29-1, the J gene TRBJ2-5; D gene ambiguous. Germline CDR1 reads SQVTM; CDR2 reads ANQGSEA. V lost 6 bases to trimming and J lost 3 bases, with 8 bases between them. The CDR3 extends over 11 amino acids. The DNA for the CDR3 is TGCAGCGTGTCCCGGGAAGAGACCCAGTACTTC. This encodes CSVSREETQYF.

V usage is TRBV5-1 and J usage is TRBJ2-7; 10 positions agree with TRBD1. With V trimmed by 5 bases and J by 0 bases, 5 bases remained unmatched. Germline values: CDR1 SGHRS, CDR2 YFSETQ. The length of the CDR3 is 15 residues. CDR3 nucleotides: TGCGCCAGCAGAGGGGGACAGGGGAGCTCCTACGAGCAGTACTTC. As protein: CASRGGQGSSYEQYF.

The chain has TRBV5-1 and TRBJ2-6; D uncertain. This CDR3 is built from 15 residues. V was shortened by 3 bases and J by 0 bases, with 7 bases between the two germline ends. The germline CDR1 and CDR2 sequences are SGHRS and YFSETQ. Written as DNA, the CDR3 is TGCGCCAGCAGCTCTGGAGACTCTGGGGCCAACGTCCTGACTTTC. It yields the protein CASSSGDSGANVLTF.

This clone was seen only a few times. V is TRBV25-1 and J is TRBJ2-1; 7 positions match TRBD1. The CDR3 totals 14 residues. CDR1 and CDR2 (germline): MGHDK, SYGVNS. Trimming took 4 bases from V and 9 from J; bases not matched to a gene: 9. The DNA for the CDR3 is TGTGCCAGCAGTGCCCCGACAGGGATGGCTGAGCAGTTCTTC. The encoded protein is CASSAPTGMAEQFF.

The V call is TRBV14, the J call TRBJ1-2, with 7 bases that match TRBD1. CDR1 and CDR2 from the germline V gene are SGHDN and FVKESK. J gave up 4 bases and V 3 bases, and 8 bases lay outside the gene matches. CDR3 size: 15 residues. The CDR3 reads CASSQGQRNLYGYTF. In DNA, the CDR3 is TGTGCCAGCAGCCAGGGACAGCGCAACCTCTATGGCTACACCTTC.

The chain joins TRBV15 to TRBJ1-2; a possible D gene is TRBD1 (5 bases). CDR3 length: 14 amino acids. The germline V and J ends were trimmed by 0 bases and 7 bases, with 12 bases remaining between them. CDR1 and CDR2 from the germline V gene are LNHNV and YYDKDF (reference sequence). CDR3 amino acids: CATSRDSGYGGYTF. CDR3 sequence (DNA): TGTGCCACCAGCAGAGATTCAGGGTACGGTGGCTACACCTTC.

CDR3 protein: CASSVRENNPAFF. The CDR3 coding sequence is TGTGCCAGCAGTGTACGGGAGAACAATCCCGCGTTTTTT. The chain couples TRBV6-5 to TRBJ1-4; D ambiguous. The germline gives CDR1 MNHEY, CDR2 SVGAGI. The CDR3 totals 13 residues. V gave up 5 bases and J gave up 16 bases, with 20 bases separating them.

Details on this clone: This same CDR3 is encoded by further DNA sequences in the sample. The J gene is TRBJ2-3, the V gene TRBV5-1; D may be TRBD2 (6 bases). The germline gives CDR1 SGHRS, CDR2 YFSETQ. This CDR3 region has 13 residues. The ends were cut back, 4 bases at V and 2 bases at J, with 8 bases in the middle. Written as DNA, the CDR3 is TGCGCCAGCAGCGGGGACTCCACAGATACGCAGTATTTT. Residues: CASSGDSTDTQYF.